This T cell receptor (beta chain) was identified in a study of OX40 agonist ivuxolimab in advanced cancers. Trimming removed 0 bases from V and 0 bases from J, with 2 bases in between. There are 13 residues in the CDR3. Per germline, CDR1 MNHEY and CDR2 SMNVEV (reference sequence). The assay was immunoSEQ multiplex PCR, and TCRdb's table has in-frame clones only and misses some. The data hold approximately 100,000 clones, with around 82% observed a single time. This clone is a singleton in its sample. Other DNA sequences in this sample translate to the same CDR3. The TCR was taken from an adult with an advanced solid tumor such as melanoma, head and neck, liver or kidney cancer. The chain is built from TRBV27 and TRBJ1-1, with unresolved D. The starting material was CD4+ or CD8+ T cells sorted from blood, obtained in a trial of the OX40 agonist ivuxolimab. CDR3 protein: CASSLSVNTEAFF. The CDR3 region has the DNA TGTGCCAGCAGTTTATCCGTGAACACTGAAGCTTTCTTT.